This passage covers 3 T cell receptor beta chains from one sample sequenced in a study of shared clonotypes between healthy human individuals (TCRdb year 2020). Receptor amplification or capture employed the immunoSEQ multiplex PCR assay. What TCRdb holds here is the immuneACCESS table cut down to in-frame rearrangements. Part of the clones is not present; checked against another copy, under half of the missing clones reflect an unresolved V gene, and the others are unexplained. The sample includes about a million clones, with 60% to 85% observed a single time. Together, the top ten hold almost 0.9% of the sample. Sequenced input: memory CD4+ T cells from PBMCs. The meaning of the sample's cell subset or site label: CD45RA-negative fraction. All receptors derive from a young man in good health. Some clones in this sample may be carry-over from other donors' samples.

V usage is TRBV6-5 and J usage is TRBJ2-1; TRBD2 matches 12 bases. V gave up 11 bases and J gave up 8 bases; unmatched junction bases: 10. CDR3 length equals 14 residues. The V gene's germline CDR1 is MNHEY and CDR2 SVGAGI. CDR3 DNA: TGTGCCTGCAAGACTAGCGGGAGACAGTATGAGCAGTTCTTC. This codes for CACKTSGRQYEQFF.

The chain uses TRBV5-1 and TRBJ2-2; D gene unclear. The CDR3 sequence is 14 residues long. Trimming shortened V by 3 bases and J by 2 bases, and 8 bases separated the two germline ends. Germline V gene sequence: CDR1 SGHRS, CDR2 YFSETQ. The CDR3 reads CASSSTINTGELFF. The CDR3 DNA reads TGCGCCAGCAGCTCCACGATCAACACCGGGGAGCTGTTTTTT.

A note on this clone: A read error may account for a junction end that differs from germline. The chain recombines TRBV28 with TRBJ1-4; D is uncertain. Germline V CDR1 and CDR2: MDHEN, SYDVKM. CDR3 length: 11 residues. CDR3 amino acids: CATSEEEKPFF. CDR3 in DNA: TGTGCCACAAGCGAGGAGGAAAAACCGTTTTTT.